The rows below give T cell receptor beta chains drawn from one sample of a study of blood T cell repertoires in COVID-19. Clones were sequenced by immunoSEQ multiplex PCR, and TCRdb holds only the in-frame ones, with some missing. Of about 83,000 clones in the sample, 80% to 90% were seen once. The sample consisted of peripheral blood. The receptors here all came from a woman older than 75 with acute or convalescent COVID-19. CDR3s include the opening cysteine and the closing phenylalanine or tryptophan. The order of the fields is CDR3 protein, CDR3 DNA, clone size, D gene, J gene, V gene. D genes are given only for firm matches. Clone size is not always given. Where it is, it says once, few, many or a class for expanded clones.

cdr3_aa: CSASGALGRGRYNYGYTF
cdr3_nt: TGCAGTGCTAGTGGCGCGCTGGGAAGGGGGCGATATAACTATGGCTACACCTTC
clone_size: -
d_call: TRBD1
j_call: TRBJ1-2
v_call: TRBV20-1

cdr3_aa: CASNRGGWMGTQYF
cdr3_nt: TGTGCCAGCAATCGGGGGGGCTGGATGGGGACCCAGTACTTC
clone_size: -
d_call: TRBD2
j_call: TRBJ2-5
v_call: TRBV28

cdr3_aa: CASSSRPGTAHTEAFF
cdr3_nt: TGTGCCAGCAGCTCACGTCCCGGGACAGCACACACTGAAGCTTTCTTT
clone_size: -
d_call: TRBD1
j_call: TRBJ1-1
v_call: TRBV9

cdr3_aa: CASSSGGLDDTQYF
cdr3_nt: TGCGCCAGCTCCTCCGGGGGACTAGACGATACGCAGTATTTT
clone_size: -
d_call: TRBD2
j_call: TRBJ2-3
v_call: TRBV10-1

cdr3_aa: CASSLTGGMGTEAFF
cdr3_nt: TGTGCCAGCAGCTTAACCGGGGGAATGGGAACTGAAGCTTTCTTT
clone_size: -
d_call: -
j_call: TRBJ1-1
v_call: TRBV7-9

cdr3_aa: CAISESLLASSYEQYF
cdr3_nt: TGTGCCATCAGTGAGTCCTTACTAGCAAGCTCCTACGAGCAGTACTTC
clone_size: few
d_call: -
j_call: TRBJ2-7
v_call: TRBV10-3

cdr3_aa: CASSTSIGTAPYEQYF
cdr3_nt: TGTGCCAGCAGCACTAGTATCGGGACAGCTCCCTACGAGCAGTACTTC
clone_size: -
d_call: TRBD1
j_call: TRBJ2-7
v_call: TRBV27

cdr3_aa: CASKMGQGRETQYF
cdr3_nt: TGTGCCAGCAAGATGGGACAGGGTCGAGAGACCCAGTACTTC
clone_size: -
d_call: TRBD1
j_call: TRBJ2-5
v_call: TRBV27

cdr3_aa: CAWERTGQGGSPLHF
cdr3_nt: TGTGCCTGGGAACGGACCGGACAGGGTGGTTCACCCCTCCACTTT
clone_size: -
d_call: TRBD1
j_call: TRBJ1-6
v_call: TRBV30

cdr3_aa: CASSSGGREKLFF
cdr3_nt: TGTGCCAGCAGTTCAGGGGGTAGGGAAAAACTGTTTTTT
clone_size: -
d_call: TRBD1
j_call: TRBJ1-4
v_call: TRBV28

cdr3_aa: CAWRVEGTHGYTF
cdr3_nt: TGTGCCTGGAGAGTCGAGGGCACCCATGGCTACACCTTC
clone_size: -
d_call: -
j_call: TRBJ1-2
v_call: TRBV30

cdr3_aa: CASSLGVWRGGTTDTQYF
cdr3_nt: TGTGCCAGCAGCTTGGGGGTTTGGCGGGGCGGGACCACAGATACGCAGTATTTT
clone_size: -
d_call: -
j_call: TRBJ2-3
v_call: TRBV5-4

cdr3_aa: CAWRDPETAYNSPLHF
cdr3_nt: TGTGCCTGGCGAGATCCGGAGACAGCTTATAATTCACCCCTCCACTTT
clone_size: -
d_call: -
j_call: TRBJ1-6
v_call: TRBV30

cdr3_aa: CASTQLAGGLGTKNIQYF
cdr3_nt: TGTGCCAGTACCCAACTAGCGGGGGGGCTCGGGACCAAAAACATTCAGTACTTC
clone_size: -
d_call: TRBD2
j_call: TRBJ2-4
v_call: TRBV19

cdr3_aa: CAWSGRGVFVSEAFF
cdr3_nt: TGTGCCTGGAGTGGCAGGGGGGTGTTCGTCTCTGAAGCTTTCTTT
clone_size: few
d_call: TRBD1
j_call: TRBJ1-1
v_call: TRBV30

cdr3_aa: CASSESGTEAFF
cdr3_nt: TGTGCCAGCAGTGAGTCGGGGACTGAAGCTTTCTTT
clone_size: -
d_call: -
j_call: TRBJ1-1
v_call: TRBV2

cdr3_aa: CASRKGGQGPYEQYF
cdr3_nt: TGTGCCAGCAGAAAGGGGGGACAGGGCCCCTACGAGCAGTACTTC
clone_size: -
d_call: TRBD1
j_call: TRBJ2-7
v_call: TRBV2

cdr3_aa: CASSRDERYGYTF
cdr3_nt: TGCGCCAGCAGCCGAGACGAGAGGTATGGCTACACCTTC
clone_size: -
d_call: -
j_call: TRBJ1-2
v_call: TRBV5-1

cdr3_aa: CARSYVISRDNEQFF
cdr3_nt: TGTGCCAGAAGCTACGTGATCAGTCGGGACAATGAGCAGTTCTTC
clone_size: -
d_call: -
j_call: TRBJ2-1
v_call: TRBV5-3

cdr3_aa: CASSTRTGNYGYTF
cdr3_nt: TGTGCCAGTAGTACACGGACAGGGAACTATGGCTACACCTTC
clone_size: -
d_call: TRBD1
j_call: TRBJ1-2
v_call: TRBV19

cdr3_aa: CAWRRQAPSGYTF
cdr3_nt: TGTGCCTGGAGAAGACAGGCTCCGAGTGGCTACACCTTC
clone_size: -
d_call: -
j_call: TRBJ1-2
v_call: TRBV30

cdr3_aa: CASSISLLNEQFF
cdr3_nt: TGTGCCAGTAGTATATCACTCCTGAATGAGCAGTTCTTC
clone_size: -
d_call: -
j_call: TRBJ2-1
v_call: TRBV19

cdr3_aa: CASSSGQLTMNTEAFF
cdr3_nt: TGCGCCAGCAGCTCGGGACAGCTGACTATGAACACTGAAGCTTTCTTT
clone_size: -
d_call: TRBD1
j_call: TRBJ1-1
v_call: TRBV5-1

cdr3_aa: CASSLVAGGPYEQFF
cdr3_nt: TGTGCCAGCAGCTTAGTTGCGGGGGGGCCGTATGAGCAGTTCTTC
clone_size: -
d_call: TRBD2
j_call: TRBJ2-1
v_call: TRBV7-8

cdr3_aa: CASSLHRENYGYTF
cdr3_nt: TGTGCCAGCAGTTTACACAGGGAAAACTATGGCTACACCTTC
clone_size: -
d_call: -
j_call: TRBJ1-2
v_call: TRBV27

cdr3_aa: CASSPQGRGGYTGELFF
cdr3_nt: TGTGCCAGCAGCCCCCAGGGGCGGGGGGGCTATACCGGGGAGCTGTTTTTT
clone_size: few
d_call: TRBD2
j_call: TRBJ2-2
v_call: TRBV7-6

cdr3_aa: CASSRQGYNEKLFF
cdr3_nt: TGTGCCAGCAGCCGCCAGGGATATAATGAAAAACTGTTTTTT
clone_size: -
d_call: -
j_call: TRBJ1-4
v_call: TRBV3-1/TRBV3-2

cdr3_aa: CASSLVRLVNSPLHF
cdr3_nt: TGTGCCAGCAGCTTAGTTCGTCTCGTGAATTCACCCCTCCACTTT
clone_size: -
d_call: -
j_call: TRBJ1-6
v_call: TRBV7-2

cdr3_aa: CASSQAGGRGDSPLHF
cdr3_nt: TGCGCCAGCAGCCAAGCAGGGGGAAGAGGAGATTCACCCCTCCACTTT
clone_size: -
d_call: TRBD1
j_call: TRBJ1-6
v_call: TRBV4-1

cdr3_aa: CASSSGTGNYNEQFF
cdr3_nt: TGCGCCAGCAGCTCCGGGACAGGGAATTACAATGAGCAGTTCTTC
clone_size: -
d_call: TRBD1
j_call: TRBJ2-1
v_call: TRBV5-1

cdr3_aa: CASSQGYQGVNEKLFF
cdr3_nt: TGCGCCAGCAGCCAAGGGTATCAGGGGGTTAATGAAAAACTGTTTTTT
clone_size: -
d_call: TRBD1
j_call: TRBJ1-4
v_call: TRBV4-3

cdr3_aa: CASSDGGRSTDTQYF
cdr3_nt: TGCGCCAGCAGTGATGGAGGACGGAGCACAGATACGCAGTATTTT
clone_size: -
d_call: -
j_call: TRBJ2-3
v_call: TRBV10-1

cdr3_aa: CASSPQVSTEAFF
cdr3_nt: TGCGCCAGCAGCCCCCAGGTTTCGACTGAAGCTTTCTTT
clone_size: -
d_call: -
j_call: TRBJ1-1
v_call: TRBV5-1

cdr3_aa: CASSLALADPNYGYTF
cdr3_nt: TGTGCCAGCAGCTTAGCTCTGGCAGATCCTAACTATGGCTACACCTTC
clone_size: -
d_call: -
j_call: TRBJ1-2
v_call: TRBV13

cdr3_aa: CAWSVGAEAFF
cdr3_nt: TGTGCCTGGAGTGTAGGGGCCGAAGCTTTCTTT
clone_size: -
d_call: -
j_call: TRBJ1-1
v_call: TRBV30

cdr3_aa: CASSEASRTNYGYTF
cdr3_nt: TGCGCCAGCAGTGAAGCGTCTAGGACTAACTATGGCTACACCTTC
clone_size: -
d_call: -
j_call: TRBJ1-2
v_call: TRBV6-1

cdr3_aa: CASSLRGLGARTGELFF
cdr3_nt: TGTGCCAGCAGCTTAAGGGGGCTGGGGGCGCGCACCGGGGAGCTGTTTTTT
clone_size: -
d_call: TRBD1
j_call: TRBJ2-2
v_call: TRBV7-2

cdr3_aa: CASSLGGQGSGEQYF
cdr3_nt: TGTGCCAGCAGCTTAGGGGGACAGGGAAGCGGCGAGCAGTACTTC
clone_size: -
d_call: TRBD1
j_call: TRBJ2-7
v_call: TRBV5-4

cdr3_aa: CATSEGTPQTRGQFF
cdr3_nt: TGTGCCACCAGTGAAGGCACCCCACAAACACGGGGGCAGTTCTTC
clone_size: -
d_call: -
j_call: TRBJ2-1
v_call: TRBV24-1

cdr3_aa: CASSPVWGGTDTQYF
cdr3_nt: TGTGCCAGTAGTCCCGTTTGGGGAGGCACAGATACGCAGTATTTT
clone_size: -
d_call: -
j_call: TRBJ2-3
v_call: TRBV19

cdr3_aa: CASSRDRGASGNTIYF
cdr3_nt: TGTGCCAGCAGCCGGGACAGGGGCGCCTCTGGAAACACCATATATTTT
clone_size: -
d_call: TRBD1
j_call: TRBJ1-3
v_call: TRBV5-5

cdr3_aa: CASSLQGQGSSGANVLTF
cdr3_nt: TGTGCCAGCAGTCTACAAGGACAAGGATCCTCTGGGGCCAACGTCCTGACTTTC
clone_size: few
d_call: -
j_call: TRBJ2-6
v_call: TRBV6-6